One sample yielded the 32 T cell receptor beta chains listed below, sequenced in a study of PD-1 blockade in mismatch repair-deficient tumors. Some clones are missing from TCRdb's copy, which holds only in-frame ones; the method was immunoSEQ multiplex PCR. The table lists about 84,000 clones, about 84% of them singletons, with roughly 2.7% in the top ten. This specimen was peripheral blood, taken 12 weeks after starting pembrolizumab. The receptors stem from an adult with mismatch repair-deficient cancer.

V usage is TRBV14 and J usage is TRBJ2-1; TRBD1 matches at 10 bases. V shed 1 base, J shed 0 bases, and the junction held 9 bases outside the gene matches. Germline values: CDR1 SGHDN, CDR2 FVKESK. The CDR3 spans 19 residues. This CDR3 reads CASSQGWDRGLSSYNEQFF. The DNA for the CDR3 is TGTGCCAGCAGCCAAGGATGGGACAGGGGTCTGAGCTCCTACAATGAGCAGTTCTTC.

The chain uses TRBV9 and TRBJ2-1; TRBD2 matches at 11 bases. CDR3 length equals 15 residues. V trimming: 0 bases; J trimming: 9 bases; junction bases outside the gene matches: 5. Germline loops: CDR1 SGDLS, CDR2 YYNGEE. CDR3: CASSVALAGGGEQFF. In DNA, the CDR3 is TGTGCCAGCAGCGTAGCCCTAGCGGGAGGAGGTGAGCAGTTCTTC. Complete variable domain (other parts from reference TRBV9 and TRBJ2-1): DSGVTQTPKHLITATGQRVTLRCSPRSGDLSVYWYQQSLDQGLQFLIQYYNGEERAKGNILERFSAQQFPDLHSELNLSSLELGDSALYFCASSVALAGGGEQFFGPGTRLTVL.

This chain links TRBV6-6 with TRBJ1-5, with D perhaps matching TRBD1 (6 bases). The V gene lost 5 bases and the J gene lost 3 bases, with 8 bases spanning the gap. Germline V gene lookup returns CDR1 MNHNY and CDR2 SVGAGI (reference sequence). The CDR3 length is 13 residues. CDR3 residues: CASSAGHNQPQHF. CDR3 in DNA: TGTGCCAGCAGTGCGGGACACAATCAGCCCCAGCATTTT.

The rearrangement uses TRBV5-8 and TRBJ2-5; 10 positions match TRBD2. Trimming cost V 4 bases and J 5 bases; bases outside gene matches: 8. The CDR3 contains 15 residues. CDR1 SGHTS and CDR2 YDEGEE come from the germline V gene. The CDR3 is CASSPGLAGDETQYF. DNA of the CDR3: TGTGCCAGCAGCCCGGGGCTAGCGGGAGACGAGACCCAGTACTTC. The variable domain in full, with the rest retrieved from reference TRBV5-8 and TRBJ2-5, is EAGVTQSPTHLIKTRGQQATLRCSPISGHTSVYWYQQALGLGLQFLLWYDEGEERNRGNFPPRFSGRQFPNYSSELNVNALELEDSALYLCASSPGLAGDETQYFGPGTRLLVL.

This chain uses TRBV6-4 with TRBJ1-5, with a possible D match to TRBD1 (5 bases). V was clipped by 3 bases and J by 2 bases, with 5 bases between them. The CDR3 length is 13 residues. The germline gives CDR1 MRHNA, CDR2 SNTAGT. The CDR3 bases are TGTGCCAGCAGTGAGGGGCGCAATCAGCCCCAGCATTTT. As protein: CASSEGRNQPQHF.

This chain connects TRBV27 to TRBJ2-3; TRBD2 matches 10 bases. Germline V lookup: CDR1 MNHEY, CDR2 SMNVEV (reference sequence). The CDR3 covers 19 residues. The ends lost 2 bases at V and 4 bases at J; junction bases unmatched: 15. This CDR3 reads CASSLVPSGRASVADTQYF. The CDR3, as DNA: TGTGCCAGCAGTTTAGTCCCAAGCGGGAGGGCCTCAGTTGCAGATACGCAGTATTTT.

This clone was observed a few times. CDR3 sequence reads: CSVEVGTHEQYF. CDR3 DNA: TGCAGCGTTGAAGTGGGGACCCACGAGCAGTACTTC. The genes are TRBV29-1 and TRBJ2-7; D possibly matches TRBD1 or TRBD2 (5 bases each). Trimming shortened V by 1 base and J by 5 bases, and 9 bases separated the two germline ends. The germline V gene encodes CDR1 SQVTM and CDR2 ANQGSEA. This CDR3 is 12 amino acids long.

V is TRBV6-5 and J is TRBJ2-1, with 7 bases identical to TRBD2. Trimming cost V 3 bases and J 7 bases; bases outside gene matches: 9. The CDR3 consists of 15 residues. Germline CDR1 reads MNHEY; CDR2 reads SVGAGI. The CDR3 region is CASSYDSGLRNEQFF. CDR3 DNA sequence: TGTGCCAGCAGTTATGATAGCGGGTTAAGGAATGAGCAGTTCTTC.

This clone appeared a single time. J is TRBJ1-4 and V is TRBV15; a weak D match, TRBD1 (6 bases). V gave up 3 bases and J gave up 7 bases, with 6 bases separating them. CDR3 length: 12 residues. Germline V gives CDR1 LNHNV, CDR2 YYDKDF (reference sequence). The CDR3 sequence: CATSRDSEKLFF. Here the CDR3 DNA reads TGTGCCACCAGCAGGGACAGTGAAAAACTGTTTTTT.

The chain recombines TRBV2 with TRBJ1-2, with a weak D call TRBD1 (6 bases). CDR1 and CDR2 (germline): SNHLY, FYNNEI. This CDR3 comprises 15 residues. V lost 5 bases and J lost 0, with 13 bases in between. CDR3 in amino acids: CASSLGQSSNYGYTF. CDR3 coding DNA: TGTGCCAGCAGTCTCGGACAGAGTTCTAACTATGGCTACACCTTC.

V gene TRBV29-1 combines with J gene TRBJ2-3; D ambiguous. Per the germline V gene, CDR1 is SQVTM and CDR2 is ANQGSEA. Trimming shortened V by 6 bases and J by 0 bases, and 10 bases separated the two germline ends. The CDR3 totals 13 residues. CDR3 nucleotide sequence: TGCAGCGTAGCTGACCCTAGCACAGATACGCAGTATTTT. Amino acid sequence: CSVADPSTDTQYF.

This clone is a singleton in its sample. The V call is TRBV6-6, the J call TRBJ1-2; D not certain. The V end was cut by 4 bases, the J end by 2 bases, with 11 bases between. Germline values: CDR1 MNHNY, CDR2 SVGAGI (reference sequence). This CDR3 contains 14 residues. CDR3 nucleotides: TGTGCCAGCAGTTCGCAGGCTGGGAACTATGGCTACACCTTC. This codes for CASSSQAGNYGYTF.

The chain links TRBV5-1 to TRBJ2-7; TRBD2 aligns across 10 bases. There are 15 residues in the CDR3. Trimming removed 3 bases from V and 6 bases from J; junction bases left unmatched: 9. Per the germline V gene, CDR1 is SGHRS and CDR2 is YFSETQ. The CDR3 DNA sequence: TGCGCCAGCAGCTCGGGACTAGCGCGGGTTCGCGAGCAGTACTTC. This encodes CASSSGLARVREQYF.

DNA for the CDR3: TGTGCCAGCAGCTTGGCCCGTGGGGATGGCTACACCTTC. Translation gives CASSLARGDGYTF. The V gene is TRBV5-6, the J gene TRBJ1-2; no clear D gene. CDR3 length: 13 residues. The V gene's germline CDR1 is SGHDT and CDR2 YYEEEE. Trimming left V 0 bases short and J 6 bases short, with 9 bases between.

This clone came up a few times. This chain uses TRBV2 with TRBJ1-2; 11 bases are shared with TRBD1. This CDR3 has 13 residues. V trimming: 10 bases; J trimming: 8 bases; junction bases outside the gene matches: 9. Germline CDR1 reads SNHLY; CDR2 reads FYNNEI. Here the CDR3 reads CATQGQGVEGYTF. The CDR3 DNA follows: TGTGCCACCCAGGGACAGGGGGTTGAAGGCTACACCTTC.

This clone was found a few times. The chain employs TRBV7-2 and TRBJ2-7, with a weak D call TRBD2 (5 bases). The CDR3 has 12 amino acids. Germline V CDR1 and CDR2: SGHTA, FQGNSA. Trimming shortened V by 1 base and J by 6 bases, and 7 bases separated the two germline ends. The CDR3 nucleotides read TGTGCCAGCAGCTTAGGCAGCGGCGAGCAGTACTTC. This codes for CASSLGSGEQYF.

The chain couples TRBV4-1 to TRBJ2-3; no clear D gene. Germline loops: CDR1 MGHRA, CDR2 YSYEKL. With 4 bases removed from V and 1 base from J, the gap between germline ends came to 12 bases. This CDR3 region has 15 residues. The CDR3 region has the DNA TGCGCCAGCAGCCTGCCCTCCCCGGGCACAGATACGCAGTATTTT. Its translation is CASSLPSPGTDTQYF.

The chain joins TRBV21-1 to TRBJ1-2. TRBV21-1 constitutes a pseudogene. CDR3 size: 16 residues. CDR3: CASSPPRNGTNYGYTF. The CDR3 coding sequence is TGTGCCAGCAGCCCCCCCAGAAACGGTACTAACTATGGCTACACCTTC.

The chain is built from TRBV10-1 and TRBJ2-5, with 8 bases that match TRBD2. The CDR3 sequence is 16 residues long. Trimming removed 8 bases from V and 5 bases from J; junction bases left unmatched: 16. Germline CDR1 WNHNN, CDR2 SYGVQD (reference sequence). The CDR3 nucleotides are TGCGCCAGCCATATATCCGGTAAGGGACTAGGGGAGACCCAGTACTTC. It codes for CASHISGKGLGETQYF.

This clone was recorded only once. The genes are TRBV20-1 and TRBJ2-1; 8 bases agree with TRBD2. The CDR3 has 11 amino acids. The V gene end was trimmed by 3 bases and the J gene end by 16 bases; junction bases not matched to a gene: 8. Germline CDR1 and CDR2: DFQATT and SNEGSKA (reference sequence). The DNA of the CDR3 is TGCAGTGCTAGTGGAGCGGGGGAAGGCTTCTTC. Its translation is CSASGAGEGFF.

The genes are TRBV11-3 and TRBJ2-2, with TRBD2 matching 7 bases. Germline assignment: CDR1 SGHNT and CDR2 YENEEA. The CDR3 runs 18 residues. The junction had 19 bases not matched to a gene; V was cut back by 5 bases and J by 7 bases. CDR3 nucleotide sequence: TGTGCCAGCAGCCTTGTCGGACTAGACCCCGCCCCGGGCGGGGAGCTGTTTTTT. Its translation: CASSLVGLDPAPGGELFF.

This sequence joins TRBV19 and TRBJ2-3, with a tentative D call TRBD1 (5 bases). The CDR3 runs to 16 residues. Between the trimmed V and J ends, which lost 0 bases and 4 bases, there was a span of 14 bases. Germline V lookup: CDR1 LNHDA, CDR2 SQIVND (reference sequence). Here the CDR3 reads CASSIEGQGLADTQYF. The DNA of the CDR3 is TGTGCCAGTAGTATAGAAGGTCAGGGTCTAGCAGATACGCAGTATTTT. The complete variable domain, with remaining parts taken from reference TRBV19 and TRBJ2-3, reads DGGITQSPKYLFRKEGQNVTLSCEQNLNHDAMYWYRQDPGQGLRLIYYSQIVNDFQKGDIAEGYSVSREKKESFPLTVTSAQKNPTAFYLCASSIEGQGLADTQYFGPGTRLTVL.

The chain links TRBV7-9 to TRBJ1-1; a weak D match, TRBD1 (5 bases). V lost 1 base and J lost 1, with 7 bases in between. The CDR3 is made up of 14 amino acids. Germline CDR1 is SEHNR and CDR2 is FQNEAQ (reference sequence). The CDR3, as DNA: TGTGCCAGCAGCTTAGGACAGAGGAACACTGAAGCTTTCTTT. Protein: CASSLGQRNTEAFF.

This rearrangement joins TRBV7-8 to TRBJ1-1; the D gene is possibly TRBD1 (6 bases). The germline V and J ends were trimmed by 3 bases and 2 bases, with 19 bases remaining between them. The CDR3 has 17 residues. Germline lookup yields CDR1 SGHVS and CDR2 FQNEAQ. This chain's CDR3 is CASSFSPGGAINTEAFF. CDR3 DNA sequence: TGTGCCAGCAGCTTTTCCCCCGGGGGCGCGATAAACACTGAAGCTTTCTTT.

In nucleotides, the CDR3 is TGTGCCAGCAGCTTGGGACAGCACTCTGGGGCCAACGTCCTGACTTTC. Its translation: CASSLGQHSGANVLTF. The chain joins TRBV5-5 to TRBJ2-6, with a possible D match to TRBD1 (5 bases). The germline V gene encodes CDR1 SGHKS and CDR2 YYEKEE (reference sequence). Trimming shortened V by 0 bases and J by 0 bases, and 7 bases separated the two germline ends. CDR3 length equals 16 residues.

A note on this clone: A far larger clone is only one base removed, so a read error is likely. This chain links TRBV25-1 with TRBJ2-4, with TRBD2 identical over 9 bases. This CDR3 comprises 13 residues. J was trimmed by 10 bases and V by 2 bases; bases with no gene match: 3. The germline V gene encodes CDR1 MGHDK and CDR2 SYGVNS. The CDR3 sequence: CASSEGLAGIQYF. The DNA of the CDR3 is TGTGCCAGCAGTGAAGGCCTAGCGGGAATTCAGTACTTC.

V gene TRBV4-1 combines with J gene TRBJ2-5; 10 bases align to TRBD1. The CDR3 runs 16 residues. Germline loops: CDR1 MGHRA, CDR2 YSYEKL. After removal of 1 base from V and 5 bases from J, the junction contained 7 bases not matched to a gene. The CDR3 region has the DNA TGCGCCAGCAGCCAAGTTAGACAGGGGGCGCGGGAGACCCAGTACTTC. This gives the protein CASSQVRQGARETQYF.

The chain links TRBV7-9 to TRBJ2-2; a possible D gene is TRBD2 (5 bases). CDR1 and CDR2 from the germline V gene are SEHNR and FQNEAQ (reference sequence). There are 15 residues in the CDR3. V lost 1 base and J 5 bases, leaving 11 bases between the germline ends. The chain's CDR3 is CASSLEGVRTGELFF. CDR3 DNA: TGTGCCAGCAGCTTAGAGGGAGTACGGACCGGGGAGCTGTTTTTT. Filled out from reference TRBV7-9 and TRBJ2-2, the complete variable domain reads DTGVSQNPRHKITKRGQNVTFRCDPISEHNRLYWYRQTLGQGPEFLTYFQNEAQLEKSRLLSDRFSAERPKGSFSTLEIQRTEQGDSAMYLCASSLEGVRTGELFFGEGSRLTVL.

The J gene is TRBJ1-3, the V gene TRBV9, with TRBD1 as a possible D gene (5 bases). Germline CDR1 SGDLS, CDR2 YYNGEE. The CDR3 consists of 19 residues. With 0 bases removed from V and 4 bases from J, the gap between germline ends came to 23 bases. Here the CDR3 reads CASSVAGLAGDSSGNTIYF. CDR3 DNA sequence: TGTGCCAGCAGCGTAGCAGGATTGGCGGGGGATTCGAGCGGAAACACCATATATTTT.

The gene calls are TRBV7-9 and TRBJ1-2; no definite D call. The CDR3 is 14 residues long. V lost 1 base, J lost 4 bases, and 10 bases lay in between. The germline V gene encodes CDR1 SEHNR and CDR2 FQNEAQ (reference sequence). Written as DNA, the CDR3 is TGTGCCAGCAGCTTAGAAATCGGAACCTATGGCTACACCTTC. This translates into CASSLEIGTYGYTF.

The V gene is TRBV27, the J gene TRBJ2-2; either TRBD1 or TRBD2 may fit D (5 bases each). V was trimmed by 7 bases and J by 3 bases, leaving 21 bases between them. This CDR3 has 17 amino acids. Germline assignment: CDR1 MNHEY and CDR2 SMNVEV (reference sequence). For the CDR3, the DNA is TGTGCCAGCACTACAGGTGTATGGGGACGGGACACCGGGGAGCTGTTTTTT. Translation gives CASTTGVWGRDTGELFF.

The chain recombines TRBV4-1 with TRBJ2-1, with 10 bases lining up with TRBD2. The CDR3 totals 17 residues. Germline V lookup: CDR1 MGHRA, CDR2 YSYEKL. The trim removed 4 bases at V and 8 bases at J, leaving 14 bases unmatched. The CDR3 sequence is CASSPGLAGVRGHEQFF. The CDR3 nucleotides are TGCGCCAGCAGCCCCGGTCTAGCGGGAGTCCGAGGGCATGAGCAGTTCTTC.